The clone carrying this T cell receptor (beta chain) appeared once. The junction shows a germline mismatch at one end, possibly a read error. TCRdb reprocessed the RT-PCR reads via MiXCR and lists one record per CDR3 protein. The repertoire includes some 92,000 distinct CDR3 sequences, around 49% of them detected once, and approximately 66% sits in the top ten. This sample is drawn from a study of patients and donors after allogeneic stem cell transplantation. The CDR3 is 13 amino acids. CDR1 and CDR2 (germline): SNHLY, FYNNEI. The sequence was obtained from a human donor who was either an allogeneic HSCT recipient or a stem cell or donor lymphocyte infusion donor (not recorded which). It is not recorded whose cells these are; they may come from a transplant donor. The chain has TRBV2 and TRBJ1-2, with 8 bases fitting TRBD1. Sequenced sample: blood, either unsorted or a sorted T cell fraction (not recorded which). The CDR3 DNA is TGTGCCAGCAGTCAGACAGGGGACTATGACTACACCTTC. Amino acid sequence: CASSQTGDYDYTF.